This T cell receptor (beta chain) appears in the sequencing data of a study of PD-1 blockade in classical Hodgkin lymphoma. At the level of the study: Patients were infused with nivolumab 3 mg/kg every 2 weeks. Study findings and constraints: Newly diagnosed patients were reported to start with lower TCR diversity than healthy donors. The causes of the repertoire differences, possibly disease activity or prior therapy, remain undefined.

Germline V lookup: CDR1 MGHRA, CDR2 YSYEKL. The CDR3 is made up of 15 amino acids. Deletions cut 5 bases from V and 5 bases from J, with 18 bases between. This table comes from immunoSEQ multiplex PCR, and its TCRdb copy is limited to in-frame clones, with some not included. The table lists 10,000 to 14,000 clones, approximately 84% of them singletons. Following autologous stem cell transplantation, relapse occurred in every patient, and exposure to brentuximab vedotin varied. Of note for this clone: Its antigen is unknown.

This TCR came from a human donor with classical Hodgkin lymphoma. The rearrangement links TRBV4-1 to TRBJ2-5; perhaps TRBD1 as D (6 bases). Specimen: peripheral blood mononuclear cells (PBMCs), collected before the second cycle of nivolumab. CDR3 sequence (DNA): TGCGCCAGCAGCTTCCGAAGGCAGGGGACCGAGACCCAGTACTTC. This encodes CASSFRRQGTETQYF.